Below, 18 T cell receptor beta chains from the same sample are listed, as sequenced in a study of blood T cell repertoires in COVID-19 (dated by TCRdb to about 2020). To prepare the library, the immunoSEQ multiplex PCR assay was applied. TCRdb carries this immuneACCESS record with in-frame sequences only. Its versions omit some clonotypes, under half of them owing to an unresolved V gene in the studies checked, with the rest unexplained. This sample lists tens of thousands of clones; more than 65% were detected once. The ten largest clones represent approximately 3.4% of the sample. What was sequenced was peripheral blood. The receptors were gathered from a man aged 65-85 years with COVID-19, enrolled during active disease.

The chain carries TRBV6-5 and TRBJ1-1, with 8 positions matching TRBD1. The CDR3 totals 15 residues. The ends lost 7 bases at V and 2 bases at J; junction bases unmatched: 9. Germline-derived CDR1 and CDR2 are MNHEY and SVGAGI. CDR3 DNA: TGTGCCAGCACCCCACAGGGACAGGTCAACACTGAAGCTTTCTTT. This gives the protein CASTPQGQVNTEAFF.

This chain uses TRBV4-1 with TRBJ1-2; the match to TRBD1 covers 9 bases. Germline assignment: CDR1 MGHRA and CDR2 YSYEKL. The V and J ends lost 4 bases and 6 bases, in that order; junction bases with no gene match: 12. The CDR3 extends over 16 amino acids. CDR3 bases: TGCGCCAGCAGCCCATTCCAACGGACAGGGGAAAATGGCTACACCTTC. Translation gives CASSPFQRTGENGYTF.

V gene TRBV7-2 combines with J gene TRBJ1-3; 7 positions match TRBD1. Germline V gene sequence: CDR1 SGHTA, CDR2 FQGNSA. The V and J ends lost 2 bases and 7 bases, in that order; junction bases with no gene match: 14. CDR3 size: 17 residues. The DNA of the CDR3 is TGTGCCAGCAGCTTATCCCAGGGGGTCTTAGAAGGGAACACCATATATTTT. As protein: CASSLSQGVLEGNTIYF.

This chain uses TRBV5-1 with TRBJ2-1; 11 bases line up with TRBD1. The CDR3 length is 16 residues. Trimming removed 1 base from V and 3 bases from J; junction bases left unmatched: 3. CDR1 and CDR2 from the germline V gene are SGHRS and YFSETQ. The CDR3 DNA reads TGCGCCAGCAGCTTGAGGACAGGGGGCTTCTACAATGAGCAGTTCTTC. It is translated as CASSLRTGGFYNEQFF.

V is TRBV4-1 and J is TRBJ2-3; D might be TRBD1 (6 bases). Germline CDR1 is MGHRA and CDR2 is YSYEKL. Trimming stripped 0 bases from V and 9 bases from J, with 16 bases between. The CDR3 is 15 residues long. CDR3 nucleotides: TGCGCCAGCAGCCAAGATCCGATAACAGGGAAGACGCAGTATTTT. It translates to CASSQDPITGKTQYF.

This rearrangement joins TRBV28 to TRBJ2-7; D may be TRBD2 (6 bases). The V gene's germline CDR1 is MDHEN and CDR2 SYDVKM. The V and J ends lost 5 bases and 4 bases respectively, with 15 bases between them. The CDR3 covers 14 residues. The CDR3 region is CASSPESGRYEQYF. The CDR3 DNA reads TGTGCCAGCAGTCCCGAGAGTGGGAGGTACGAGCAGTACTTC.

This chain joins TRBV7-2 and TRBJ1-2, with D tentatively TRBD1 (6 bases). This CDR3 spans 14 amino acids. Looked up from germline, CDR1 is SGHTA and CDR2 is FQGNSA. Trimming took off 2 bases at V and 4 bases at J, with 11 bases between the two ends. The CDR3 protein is CASSLLQGAYGYTF. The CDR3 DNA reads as TGTGCCAGCAGCTTATTACAGGGAGCCTATGGCTACACCTTC.

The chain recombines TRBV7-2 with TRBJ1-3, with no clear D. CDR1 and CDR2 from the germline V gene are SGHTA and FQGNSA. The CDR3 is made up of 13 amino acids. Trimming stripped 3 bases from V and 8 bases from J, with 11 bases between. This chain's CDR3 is CASSFARYDTIYF. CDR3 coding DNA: TGTGCCAGCAGCTTCGCCCGGTACGACACCATATATTTT.

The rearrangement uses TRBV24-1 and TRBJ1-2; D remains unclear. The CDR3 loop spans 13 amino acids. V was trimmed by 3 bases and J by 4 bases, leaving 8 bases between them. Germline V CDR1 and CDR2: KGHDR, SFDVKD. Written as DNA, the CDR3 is TGTGCCACCAGTGATCGTGCCAGCTATGGCTACACCTTC. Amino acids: CATSDRASYGYTF.

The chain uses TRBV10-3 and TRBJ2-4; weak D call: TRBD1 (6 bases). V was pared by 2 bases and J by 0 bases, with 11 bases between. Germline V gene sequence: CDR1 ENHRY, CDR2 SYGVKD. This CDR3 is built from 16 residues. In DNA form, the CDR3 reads TGTGCCATCAGTGAGGGGGGCACCCTAGCCAAAAACATTCAGTACTTC. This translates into CAISEGGTLAKNIQYF.

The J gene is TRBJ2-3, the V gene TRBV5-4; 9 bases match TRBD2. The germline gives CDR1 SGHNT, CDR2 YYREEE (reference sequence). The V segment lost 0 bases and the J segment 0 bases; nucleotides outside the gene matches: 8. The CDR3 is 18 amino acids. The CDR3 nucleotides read TGTGCCAGCAGCTTGGAGTCGGCGGGAGGGCACAGCACAGATACGCAGTATTTT. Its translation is CASSLESAGGHSTDTQYF.

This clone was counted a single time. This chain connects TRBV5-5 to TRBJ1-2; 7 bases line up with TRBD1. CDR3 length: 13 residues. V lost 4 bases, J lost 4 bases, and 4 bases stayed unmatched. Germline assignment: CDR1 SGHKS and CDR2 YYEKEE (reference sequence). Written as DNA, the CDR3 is TGTGCCAGCAGCGTGGACAGGACCTATGGCTACACCTTC. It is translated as CASSVDRTYGYTF.

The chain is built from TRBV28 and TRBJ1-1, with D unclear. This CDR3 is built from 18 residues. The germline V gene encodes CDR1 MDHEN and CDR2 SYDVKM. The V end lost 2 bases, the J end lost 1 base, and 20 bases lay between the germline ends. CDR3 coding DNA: TGTGCCAGCAGTTTACTTGTTGCGGGCCCCCAGGCGAACACTGAAGCTTTCTTT. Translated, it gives CASSLLVAGPQANTEAFF.

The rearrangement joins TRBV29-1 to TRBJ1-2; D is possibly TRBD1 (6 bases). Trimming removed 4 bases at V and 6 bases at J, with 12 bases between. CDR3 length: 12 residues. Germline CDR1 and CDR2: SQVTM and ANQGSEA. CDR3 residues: CSVAMDSDGYTF. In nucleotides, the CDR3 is TGCAGCGTTGCAATGGACAGCGATGGCTACACCTTC.

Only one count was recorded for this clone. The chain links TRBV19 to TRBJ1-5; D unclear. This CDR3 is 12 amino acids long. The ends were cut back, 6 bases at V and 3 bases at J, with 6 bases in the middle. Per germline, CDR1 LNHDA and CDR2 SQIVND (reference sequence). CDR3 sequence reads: CASRGANQPQHF. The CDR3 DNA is TGTGCCAGTAGGGGAGCCAATCAGCCCCAGCATTTT.

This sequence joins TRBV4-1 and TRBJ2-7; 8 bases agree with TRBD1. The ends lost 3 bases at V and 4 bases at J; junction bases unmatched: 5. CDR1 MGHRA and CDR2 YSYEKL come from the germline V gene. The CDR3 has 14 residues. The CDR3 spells CASSQWTGRYEQYF. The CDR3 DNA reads TGCGCCAGCAGCCAGTGGACAGGGCGGTACGAGCAGTACTTC.

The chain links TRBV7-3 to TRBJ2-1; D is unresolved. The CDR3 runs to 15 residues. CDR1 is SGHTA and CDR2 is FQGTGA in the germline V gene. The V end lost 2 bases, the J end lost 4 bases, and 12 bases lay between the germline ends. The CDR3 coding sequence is TGTGCCAGCAGCTTAGTCGCGGCCACATACAATGAGCAGTTCTTC. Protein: CASSLVAATYNEQFF. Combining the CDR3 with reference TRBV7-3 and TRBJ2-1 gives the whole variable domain GAGVSQTPSNKVTEKGKYVELRCDPISGHTALYWYRQSLGQGPEFLIYFQGTGAADDSGLPNDRFFAVRPEGSVSTLKIQRTERGDSAVYLCASSLVAATYNEQFFGPGTRLTVL.

As DNA, the CDR3 is TGTGCCATCAGAGCCCTTGGTGGTCTGAACACTGAAGCTTTCTTT. It translates to CAIRALGGLNTEAFF. The chain couples TRBV10-3 to TRBJ1-1, with D uncertain. Trimming removed 6 bases at V and 0 bases at J, with 14 bases between. Germline V gene sequence: CDR1 ENHRY, CDR2 SYGVKD. This CDR3 contains 15 residues.